This T cell receptor (beta chain) stems from a study of cytomegalovirus exposure and HLA in healthy donors. With regard to this clone: Its antigen is as yet unknown.

Study-wide results and limits: A later analysis showed that HLA-associated TCR beta chains had undergone more clonal expansion than equally common others. When analyzed later, the rates of TCR association showed variation by HLA locus, with DRB1 the most and HLA-C the fewest.

The PCR made use of 60 Vbeta and 13 Jbeta primers. Method: immunoSEQ multiplex PCR; TCRdb's copy keeps in-frame clones and lacks some. The sample lists more than 140,000 clones; roughly four fifths were seen once. The V end lost 6 bases, the J end lost 3 bases, and 11 bases lay between the germline ends. The CDR3 is 13 amino acids. Germline CDR1 reads LNHDA; CDR2 reads SQIVND (reference sequence). The TCR comes from a man between 18 and 29 years old in good health and CMV-seropositive. The chain uses TRBV19 and TRBJ2-5, with D possibly TRBD1 on 6 matching bases. The sequenced material came from PBMCs. Here the CDR3 DNA reads TGTGCCAGTAGGAACTCAGGGGAAGAGACCCAGTACTTC. Protein: CASRNSGEETQYF.